The 8 T cell receptor beta chains listed next were all sequenced from one sample in a study of human T cells and chemical hapten exposure. As for time point: pre-sensitization, week 0. Treatment reported: therapeutic diphenylcyclopropenone sensitization with weekly scalp DPC. TCRdb re-derived calls from the RACE reads in MiXCR, one entry per CDR3 protein. The table shows 300,000 to 450,000 distinct CDR3 sequences, with about 5% occurring only once. Here the sequenced sample was whole blood, taken in connection with sensitization to the hapten diphenylcyclopropenone (DPC). These receptors all come from a woman aged 18-35 years with alopecia areata. Some clones in this sample may be carry-over from other donors' samples.

This clonotype has ten or more counts. This sequence joins TRBV20-1 and TRBJ2-5; 10 bases fit TRBD2. Germline CDR1 and CDR2: DFQATT and SNEGSKA (reference sequence). This CDR3 region has 15 residues. The J segment lost 2 bases and the V segment lost 5 bases, leaving 8 bases of the junction unmatched. DNA of the CDR3: TGCAGTGCTCCTTCAGCGGGGGGGATACAAGAGACCCAGTACTTC. Translated: CSAPSAGGIQETQYF.

This chain uses TRBV27 with TRBJ1-2, with TRBD1 as a possible D gene (5 bases). The CDR3 length is 16 residues. CDR1 and CDR2 from the germline V gene are MNHEY and SMNVEV (reference sequence). Trimming removed 3 bases from V and 4 bases from J, with 18 bases in between. Here the CDR3 DNA reads TGTGCCAGCAGTTTCTCCCCTACCGGGACCGGCTATGGCTACACCTTC. Protein sequence: CASSFSPTGTGYGYTF.

This chain uses TRBV3-1 with TRBJ1-2, with 10 nucleotides matching TRBD1. The CDR3 has 16 residues. V lost 5 bases, J lost 0 bases, and 6 bases stayed unmatched. Germline CDR1 and CDR2: LGHDT and YNNKEL (reference sequence). CDR3 residues: CASSFRDRGSNYGYTF. The CDR3 DNA reads TGTGCCAGCAGCTTCCGGGACAGGGGCTCTAACTATGGCTACACCTTC. The full variable domain, its missing parts supplied by reference TRBV3-1 and TRBJ1-2, is DTAVSQTPKYLVTQMGNDKSIKCEQNLGHDTMYWYKQDSKKFLKIMFSYNNKELIINETVPNRFSPKSPDKAHLNLHINSLELGDSAVYFCASSFRDRGSNYGYTFGSGTRLTVV.

This clonotype was detected ten times or more. The chain has TRBV20-1 and TRBJ1-2; D is ambiguous. The CDR3 length is 12 residues. In germline, CDR1 is DFQATT, CDR2 SNEGSKA (reference sequence). Trimming stripped 1 base from V and 12 bases from J, with 15 bases between. The DNA of the CDR3 is TGCAGTGCTAGAGGGACCGCGAGTCCCCACACCTTC. This sequence encodes CSARGTASPHTF.

This clonotype showed up many times. The chain uses TRBV6-2 or TRBV6-3 and TRBJ2-1, with 11 bases fitting TRBD2. The CDR3 runs to 16 residues. CDR1 and CDR2 from the germline V gene are MNHEY and SVGEGT. After removal of 5 bases from V and 10 bases from J, the junction contained 13 bases not matched to a gene. The CDR3 nucleotides are TGTGCCAGCAGTACCCCTAGCGGGGGGACCCTGGGGGAGCAGTTCTTC. This sequence encodes CASSTPSGGTLGEQFF.

This clonotype came up a few times. The chain couples TRBV20-1 to TRBJ1-1; D not certain. The CDR3 length is 13 residues. Between the trimmed V and J ends, which lost 1 base and 3 bases, there was a span of 9 bases. Germline values: CDR1 DFQATT, CDR2 SNEGSKA (reference sequence). CDR3 region: CSARGPRYTEAFF. CDR3 nucleotide sequence: TGCAGTGCTAGAGGCCCCAGGTACACTGAAGCTTTCTTT.

The chain is built from TRBV7-6 and TRBJ2-1; a weak D match, TRBD2 (6 bases). V lost 8 bases and J 4 bases, leaving 15 bases between the germline ends. The germline V gene encodes CDR1 SGHVS and CDR2 FNYEAQ. CDR3 length equals 14 residues. The CDR3 sequence is CASAPVLAYNEQFF. DNA of the CDR3: TGTGCCAGCGCCCCCGTCCTAGCGTACAATGAGCAGTTCTTC.

The chain couples TRBV12-3 or TRBV12-4 to TRBJ1-2; 8 bases fit TRBD1. The CDR3 sequence is 14 residues long. V gave up 5 bases and J gave up 9 bases; unmatched junction bases: 11. CDR3 coding DNA: TGTGCCAGCAGTCCGGACAGGGAGGGTGGGCGCTACACCTTC. Amino acid sequence: CASSPDREGGRYTF.